This TCR beta chain emerged from a study of cytomegalovirus exposure and HLA in healthy donors. Study results and limitations: Most TCR beta V segments were productive about 87% or about 30% of the time in an earlier analysis.

PCR involved 60 Vbeta and 13 Jbeta primers. Produced via immunoSEQ multiplex PCR; TCRdb's table is partial and in-frame only. The sample lists about 140,000 clones; approximately 70% were seen once. To note about this clone: What it binds is unknown.

The CDR3 totals 15 residues. Per the germline V gene, CDR1 is SGHRS and CDR2 is YFSETQ. The trim removed 2 bases at V and 4 bases at J, leaving 3 bases unmatched. The clonotype was recovered from a human donor in good health. This chain connects TRBV5-1 to TRBJ1-3; 10 bases align to TRBD1. The sequenced sample consisted of PBMCs. CDR3 in amino acids: CASSLGQGGGNTIYF. The CDR3 nucleotides are TGCGCCAGCAGCTTAGGACAGGGGGGAGGAAACACCATATATTTT.